This paragraph reports one T cell receptor (beta chain). This clone is judged medium-sized (0.01 to 0.1%). It has no known antigen specificity. Per-base qualities were not stored, and no clone one base away is much larger. Library preparation was by the immunoSEQ multiplex PCR assay. TCR beta CDR3 sequencing was performed on DNA from the cultured, isolated CD4+ T cells. In the source study's methods: Non-productive TCR sequences were removed, reads were trimmed to the CDR3 region, and CDR3s of at least 7 amino acids were retained. Antigen-specific clonotypes were identified with the MANAFEST web app by comparing expansion in peptide wells against reference cultures. To be called positive, a clone needed expansion at FDR<0.05 compared with the reference and with all other wells, an odds ratio greater than 5, and a frequency greater than 0.1% in two replicate wells. Cross-reactive clonotypes were defined as significantly expanded in SARS-CoV-2 spike wells and in at least one common cold coronavirus spike condition. Using the stringdist R package, CDR3 similarity was measured by Levenshtein distance, and unrooted trees were constructed with ape in R 3.6.1. TCRdb provides this immuneACCESS table in a form limited to in-frame rearrangements. Some clones are lacking; in checked studies, under half of them reflect an unresolved V gene, and why the rest are absent is not known. The V and J calls and clone size come from that table; D and trimming were worked out from the DNA. Counted in this sample were 29,000 or so clones; roughly four fifths of them appeared once. Clones ranked in the top ten supply roughly 16% of the sample.

In the ViraFEST assay, PBMC were stimulated with viral peptide pools, and TCR sequencing was then used to find antigen-specific CD4+ T cell clonotypes based on their expansion. After 10 to 11 days of culture, CD4+ T cells were isolated with the EasySep CD4+ T cell isolation kit. Each participant got two doses of an mRNA SARS-CoV-2 vaccine, either BNT162b2 or mRNA-1273. The absence of prior SARS-CoV-2 infection in healthy vaccine recipients was confirmed by negative nucleocapsid antibodies before and after vaccination. Each well held roughly 2.2 million PBMC cultured in IMDM containing approximately 5% human AB serum, around 9.3 IU/ml IL-2 and gentamicin, along with around 11 ug/ml peptides. On days 3 and 7, half of the culture medium was replaced with fresh IL-2-containing medium. Unless otherwise noted, each peptide stimulation condition was cultured in triplicate wells. Using Ficoll-Paque Plus gradient centrifugation, PBMC were separated from whole blood and then either used fresh or cryopreserved at -140C. The spike proteins of SARS-CoV-2 and of the common cold coronaviruses HCoV-NL63, HCoV-OC43 and HCoV-229E were spanned by overlapping peptide pools. The QIAamp micro DNA kit was used to extract genomic DNA from the cultured CD4+ T cells.

These data belong to a study of vaccination effects on CD4 cells after COVID-19 (dated by TCRdb to the early 2020s). A note on the overall study: Post-vaccine samples across the study were collected a median of 72 days after the second dose, with a range of 14 to 241. SARS-CoV-2 spike-specific CD4+ TCR repertoires from before and after mRNA vaccination were compared in COVID-19 convalescent patients and in infection-naive vaccine recipients. A total of 10 COVID-19 convalescent patients and a handful of SARS-CoV-2-naive healthy vaccine recipients were included in the full study. Cultures from other donors in the study were sequenced with the Oncomine TCR Beta short-read assay on an Illumina iSeq 100.

Points the paper makes about the study in general: Marked clonal contraction was observed in both infection-induced and vaccine-induced clones at late post-vaccination timepoints, consistent with waning T cell responses. Among healthy vaccine recipients, nearly all vaccine-induced clones were SARS-CoV-2 mono-reactive, and just 1 of 255 was cross-reactive with common cold coronaviruses. The study was limited by a small number of convalescent patients, and early post-infection timepoints were lacking.

The germline V gene yields MNHEY for CDR1 and SVGAGI for CDR2. V and J lose 6 bases and 4 bases, and a span of 13 bases separates them. The CDR3 numbers 13 residues from cysteine through phenylalanine. Only the CDR3 part of the read is kept: 39 bases, read in frame from the first base. Source: CD4+ T cells from PBMCs cultured with HCoV-OC43 spike peptides, taken after COVID-19 vaccination. This specimen's cell subset or site label, interpreted: HCoV-OC43 spike overlapping peptide pool stimulation. This receptor was identified in a human donor who received a COVID-19 vaccine. This chain joins TRBV6-5 to TRBJ2-7; a confident D gene designation cannot be given. The CDR3 has the sequence CASRMETSYEQYF. Read as DNA, the sequence is TGTGCCAGCAGAATGGAGACATCTTACGAGCAGTACTTC.